One and the same sample provided the 23 T cell receptor beta chains below, sequenced in a study of blood T cell repertoires in COVID-19. Some clones are missing from TCRdb's copy, which holds only in-frame ones; the method was immunoSEQ multiplex PCR. The sample includes hundreds of thousands of clones, more than 85% of them seen just once. Sequences were obtained from peripheral blood. These receptors were collected from a man in his 70s with acute or convalescent COVID-19.

The chain employs TRBV9 and TRBJ2-3, with 8 nucleotides matching TRBD1. Per the germline V gene, CDR1 is SGDLS and CDR2 is YYNGEE. CDR3 length equals 16 residues. Losses at the gene ends were 4 bases for V and 5 bases for J; bases not matched to a gene: 12. The CDR3 protein is CASSTGGGPRGDTQYF. The CDR3, as DNA: TGTGCCAGCAGCACAGGGGGTGGCCCTCGGGGAGATACGCAGTATTTT.

V usage is TRBV9 and J usage is TRBJ1-5, with 7 bases lining up with TRBD1. There are 17 residues in the CDR3. In germline, CDR1 is SGDLS, CDR2 YYNGEE. After removal of 3 bases from V and 0 bases from J, the junction contained 9 bases not matched to a gene. The chain's CDR3 is CASSARGQVHSNQPQHF. CDR3 DNA: TGTGCCAGCAGCGCCCGAGGACAGGTCCATAGCAATCAGCCCCAGCATTTT.

The rearrangement joins TRBV10-1 to TRBJ2-7, with 14 bases fitting TRBD2. V lost 7 bases and J lost 6; bases outside the gene matches: 5. Germline values: CDR1 WNHNN, CDR2 SYGVQD (reference sequence). The CDR3 sequence is 14 residues long. CDR3 coding DNA: TGCGCCAGCAATACCGGGACTAGCGGGAGCGAGCAGTACTTC. Translating gives CASNTGTSGSEQYF.

The chain uses TRBV5-1 and TRBJ1-6; D remains ambiguous. CDR1 is SGHRS and CDR2 is YFSETQ in the germline V gene. The CDR3 covers 14 residues. V dropped 2 bases and J dropped 10 bases, with 13 bases sitting between them. The CDR3 coding sequence is TGCGCCAGCAGCTTAGACACAGCTGCATCACCCCTCCACTTT. This sequence encodes CASSLDTAASPLHF.

This clone was seen only once. The chain employs TRBV2 and TRBJ1-1; D unclear. This CDR3 has 14 amino acids. V lost 4 bases to trimming and J lost 1 base, with 10 bases between them. From germline, CDR1 is SNHLY and CDR2 FYNNEI. For the CDR3, the DNA is TGTGCCAGCAGTGTAGAGTCGGGGAACACTGAAGCTTTCTTT. Its translation is CASSVESGNTEAFF.

In this sample, this clone turned up once. The chain has TRBV12-3 or TRBV12-4 and TRBJ1-1; 8 bases line up with TRBD1. The CDR3 loop spans 13 amino acids. The ends lost 5 bases at V and 5 bases at J; junction bases unmatched: 4. The CDR3 reads CASSDRGRTEAFF. CDR3 in DNA: TGTGCCAGCAGTGACAGGGGACGGACTGAAGCTTTCTTT.

The chain recombines TRBV6-2 or TRBV6-3 with TRBJ2-3; no firm D call. The CDR3 spans 15 residues. Trimming shortened V by 3 bases and J by 1 base, and 11 bases separated the two germline ends. CDR1 MNHEY and CDR2 SVGEGT come from the germline V gene. The CDR3 nucleotides read TGTGCCAGCAGTTATAAGAGGCTGGGCACAGATACGCAGTATTTT. It specifies CASSYKRLGTDTQYF.

The genes are TRBV21-1 and TRBJ2-2; TRBD1, the D gene given by the table, was not confirmed from the DNA. TRBV21-1 is a listed pseudogene. This CDR3 contains 17 residues. CDR3 sequence: CASSKGGQGIGTGELFF. CDR3 DNA: TGTGCCAGCAGCAAAGGGGGACAGGGAATTGGCACCGGGGAGCTGTTTTTT.

The V call is TRBV5-1, the J call TRBJ2-5, with TRBD2 as a possible D gene (6 bases). The CDR3 is made up of 14 amino acids. Germline V gives CDR1 SGHRS, CDR2 YFSETQ. V lost 5 bases to trimming and J lost 2 bases, with 13 bases between them. CDR3 nucleotides: TGCGCCAGCAGGGCCGGGAGTGGTCAAGAGACCCAGTACTTC. Its protein is CASRAGSGQETQYF.

The rearrangement uses TRBV30 and TRBJ2-7, with D perhaps TRBD1 (6 bases). The CDR3 has 12 residues. Germline V gives CDR1 GTSNPN, CDR2 SVGIG (reference sequence). The germline V and J ends were trimmed by 5 bases and 7 bases, with 15 bases remaining between them. CDR3 sequence reads: CAWSGAVGEQYF. CDR3 coding DNA: TGTGCCTGGTCAGGGGCAGTGGGGGAGCAGTACTTC.

The chain recombines TRBV6-6 with TRBJ2-2, with 9 positions matching TRBD2. V shed 7 bases and J 3 bases; nucleotides not matched to a gene: 9. Germline values: CDR1 MNHNY, CDR2 SVGAGI (reference sequence). The CDR3 covers 16 residues. The CDR3 DNA follows: TGTGCCAGCACGTCCAGCGGGGGGCCCTACACCGGGGAGCTGTTTTTT. Its protein is CASTSSGGPYTGELFF.

The chain uses TRBV5-6 and TRBJ2-7; 9 bases line up with TRBD2. CDR1 SGHDT and CDR2 YYEEEE come from the germline V gene. Unmatched junction bases numbered 6, after V lost 0 bases and J lost 5 bases. This CDR3 contains 15 residues. The CDR3 DNA is TGTGCCAGCAGCTTGGGTCTTAGCGGGAGTGACGAGCAGTACTTC. Protein: CASSLGLSGSDEQYF. Full variable domain (outside the CDR3, taken from reference TRBV5-6 and TRBJ2-7): DAGVTQSPTHLIKTRGQQVTLRCSPKSGHDTVSWYQQALGQGPQFIFQYYEEEERQRGNFPDRFSGHQFPNYSSELNVNALLLGDSALYLCASSLGLSGSDEQYFGPGTRLTVT.

The chain recombines TRBV9 with TRBJ2-2; 13 bases are shared with TRBD2. CDR3 length: 16 amino acids. Germline V CDR1 and CDR2: SGDLS, YYNGEE. Unmatched junction bases numbered 7, after V lost 4 bases and J lost 7 bases. DNA for the CDR3: TGTGCCAGCAGCTATGGGACTAGCGGGGTGAGCGGGGAGCTGTTTTTT. It specifies CASSYGTSGVSGELFF.

The chain uses TRBV5-1 and TRBJ2-2; D is possibly TRBD1 (5 bases). The V end was cut by 3 bases, the J end by 3 bases, with 6 bases between. This CDR3 is 13 amino acids long. Germline CDR1 reads SGHRS; CDR2 reads YFSETQ. The CDR3 DNA is TGCGCCAGCAGCTCCAGGGACACCGGGGAGCTGTTTTTT. Protein: CASSSRDTGELFF.

In its sample, this clone was seen once. CDR3 protein: CASSGFFGQGKFNGNQPQHF. CDR3 in DNA: TGTGCCAGCAGCGGTTTTTTCGGACAGGGTAAATTTAACGGCAATCAGCCCCAGCATTTT. This chain joins TRBV9 and TRBJ1-5; 8 bases match TRBD1. The germline CDR1 and CDR2 sequences are SGDLS and YYNGEE. The length of the CDR3 is 20 residues. The junction had 19 bases not matched to a gene; V was cut back by 3 bases and J by 2 bases.

CDR3 DNA: TGTGCCAGCAGTTGGGCGGATACGCAGTATTTT. Protein product: CASSWADTQYF. The chain employs TRBV12-3 or TRBV12-4 and TRBJ2-3; D remains unclear. The CDR3 covers 11 residues. Between the trimmed V and J ends, which lost 4 bases and 6 bases, there was a span of 5 bases.

A remark on this clone: Other DNA variants within this sample encode the same CDR3. The V and J genes are TRBV30 and TRBJ1-3; maybe TRBD1 (5 bases). The CDR3 is made up of 14 amino acids. V was cut by 1 base and J by 0 bases, with 7 bases left in between. CDR1 is GTSNPN, CDR2 SVGIG, per germline (reference sequence). Here the CDR3 reads CAWSGGGSGNTIYF. CDR3 sequence (DNA): TGTGCCTGGAGTGGGGGGGGCTCTGGAAACACCATATATTTT.

The chain joins TRBV24-1 to TRBJ1-5; D is ambiguous. The CDR3 loop spans 14 amino acids. The V end was cut by 6 bases, the J end by 4 bases, with 12 bases between. Germline V gene lookup returns CDR1 KGHDR and CDR2 SFDVKD. The CDR3 DNA sequence: TGTGCCACCAGTTCCCAGCAGACTAATCAGCCCCAGCATTTT. As protein: CATSSQQTNQPQHF.

The J gene is TRBJ2-3, the V gene TRBV7-2, with a possible D match to TRBD2 (6 bases). The CDR3 consists of 14 residues. V lost 5 bases, J lost 4 bases, and 13 bases lay in between. Germline values: CDR1 SGHTA, CDR2 FQGNSA. The CDR3: CASSPGDAADTQYF. CDR3 DNA sequence: TGTGCCAGCAGCCCGGGGGACGCCGCAGATACGCAGTATTTT.

The chain links TRBV5-1 to TRBJ2-7, with D perhaps TRBD1 (5 bases). The CDR3 is 14 residues long. Deletions cut 2 bases from V and 2 bases from J, with 11 bases between. Germline V gene sequence: CDR1 SGHRS, CDR2 YFSETQ. The CDR3 coding sequence is TGCGCCAGCAGCTTCCAGGGTGCCCCCTACGAGCAGTACTTC. Translating it yields CASSFQGAPYEQYF. Full variable domain (outside the CDR3, taken from reference TRBV5-1 and TRBJ2-7): KAGVTQTPRYLIKTRGQQVTLSCSPISGHRSVSWYQQTPGQGLQFLFEYFSETQRNKGNFPGRFSGRQFSNSRSEMNVSTLELGDSALYLCASSFQGAPYEQYFGPGTRLTVT.

The V call is TRBV2, the J call TRBJ2-5; D is unresolved. CDR3 size: 13 residues. The germline V gene has CDR1 SNHLY and CDR2 FYNNEI. Deletions cut 1 base from V and 5 bases from J, with 8 bases between. The CDR3 loop reads CASSEGAPETQYF. The CDR3 nucleotides are TGTGCCAGCAGTGAAGGAGCCCCGGAGACCCAGTACTTC.

The J gene is TRBJ1-1, the V gene TRBV29-1; a weak D match, TRBD1 (5 bases). Trimming removed 4 bases from V and 4 bases from J, with 13 bases in between. Germline V gene data show CDR1 as SQVTM and CDR2 as ANQGSEA. CDR3 length: 13 amino acids. The CDR3 DNA follows: TGCAGCGTTGGCCCCCCAGGGCCCACTGAAGCTTTCTTT. Amino acid sequence: CSVGPPGPTEAFF.

The chain joins TRBV4-2 to TRBJ1-6; D gene ambiguous. Germline V gives CDR1 LGHNA, CDR2 YNFKEQ. The germline V and J ends were trimmed by 0 bases and 7 bases, with 7 bases remaining between them. The CDR3 consists of 14 residues. CDR3 in DNA: TGTGCCAGCAGCCAAGATAGGAGGAATTCACCCCTCCACTTT. It codes for CASSQDRRNSPLHF.